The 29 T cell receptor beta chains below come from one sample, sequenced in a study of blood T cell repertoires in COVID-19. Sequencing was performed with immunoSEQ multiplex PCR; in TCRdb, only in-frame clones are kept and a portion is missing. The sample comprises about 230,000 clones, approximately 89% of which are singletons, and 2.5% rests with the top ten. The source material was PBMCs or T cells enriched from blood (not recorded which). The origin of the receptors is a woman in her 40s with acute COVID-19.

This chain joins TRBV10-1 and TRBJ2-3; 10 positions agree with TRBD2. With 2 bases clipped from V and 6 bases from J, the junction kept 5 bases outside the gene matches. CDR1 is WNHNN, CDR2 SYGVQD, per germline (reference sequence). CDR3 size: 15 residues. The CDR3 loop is CASSESGGAGDTQYF. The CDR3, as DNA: TGCGCCAGCAGTGAGAGCGGGGGGGCTGGCGATACGCAGTATTTT.

The CDR3 region has the DNA TGTGCCAGCAGTGAGGCTAACTATGGCTACACCTTC. Translation: CASSEANYGYTF. The genes are TRBV12-3 or TRBV12-4 and TRBJ1-2; D remains ambiguous. This CDR3 contains 12 residues. Trimming pared 5 bases from V and 0 bases from J, leaving 4 bases between.

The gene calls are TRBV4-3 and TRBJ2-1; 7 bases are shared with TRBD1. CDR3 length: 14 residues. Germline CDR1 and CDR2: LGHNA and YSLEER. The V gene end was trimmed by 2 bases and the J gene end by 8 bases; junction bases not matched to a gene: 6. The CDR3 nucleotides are TGCGCCAGCAGCCAAAATAGGGGGCGATATGAGCAGTTCTTC. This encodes CASSQNRGRYEQFF.

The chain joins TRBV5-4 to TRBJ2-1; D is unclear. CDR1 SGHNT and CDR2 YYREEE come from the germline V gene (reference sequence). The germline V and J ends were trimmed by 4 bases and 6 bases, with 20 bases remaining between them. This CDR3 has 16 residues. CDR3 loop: CASSTGAGLGSNEQFF. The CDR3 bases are TGTGCCAGCAGCACGGGTGCCGGGTTAGGAAGCAATGAGCAGTTCTTC.

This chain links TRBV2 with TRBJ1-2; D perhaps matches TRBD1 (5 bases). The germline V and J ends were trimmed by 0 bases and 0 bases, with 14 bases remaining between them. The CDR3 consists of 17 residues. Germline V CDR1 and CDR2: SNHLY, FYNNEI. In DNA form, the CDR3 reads TGTGCCAGCAGTGAAGCCCAGGGCGGAAGGGCTAACTATGGCTACACCTTC. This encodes CASSEAQGGRANYGYTF.

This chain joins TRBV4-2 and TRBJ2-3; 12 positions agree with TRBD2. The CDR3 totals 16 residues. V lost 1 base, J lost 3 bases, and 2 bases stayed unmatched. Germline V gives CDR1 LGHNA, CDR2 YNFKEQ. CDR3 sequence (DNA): TGTGCCAGCAGCCAAGCTAGCGGGGGGGCGACAGATACGCAGTATTTT. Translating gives CASSQASGGATDTQYF.

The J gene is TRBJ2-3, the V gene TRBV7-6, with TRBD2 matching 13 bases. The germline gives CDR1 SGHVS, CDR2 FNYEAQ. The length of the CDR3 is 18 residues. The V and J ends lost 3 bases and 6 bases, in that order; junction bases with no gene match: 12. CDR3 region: CASSFGFGLAGVVDTQYF. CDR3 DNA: TGTGCCAGCAGCTTTGGGTTCGGACTAGCGGGAGTCGTGGATACGCAGTATTTT.

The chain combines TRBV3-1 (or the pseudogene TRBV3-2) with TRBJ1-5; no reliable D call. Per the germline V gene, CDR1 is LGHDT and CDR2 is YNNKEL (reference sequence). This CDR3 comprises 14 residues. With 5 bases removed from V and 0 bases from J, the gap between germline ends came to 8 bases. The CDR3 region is CASSAVSSNQPQHF. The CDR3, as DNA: TGTGCCAGCAGCGCGGTCAGTAGCAATCAGCCCCAGCATTTT.

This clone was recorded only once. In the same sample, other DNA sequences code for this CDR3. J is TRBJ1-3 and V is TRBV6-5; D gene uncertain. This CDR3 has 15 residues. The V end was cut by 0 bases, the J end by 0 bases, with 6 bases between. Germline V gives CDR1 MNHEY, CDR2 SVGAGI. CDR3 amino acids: CASSYSGSSGNTIYF. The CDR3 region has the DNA TGTGCCAGCAGTTACTCGGGCAGCTCTGGAAACACCATATATTTT.

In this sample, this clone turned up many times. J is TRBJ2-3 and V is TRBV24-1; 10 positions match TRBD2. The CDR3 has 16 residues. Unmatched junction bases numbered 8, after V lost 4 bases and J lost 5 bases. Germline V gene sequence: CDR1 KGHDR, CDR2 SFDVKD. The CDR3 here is CATSDPSGGARDTQYF. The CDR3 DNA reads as TGTGCCACCAGTGACCCAAGCGGGGGGGCCAGAGATACGCAGTATTTT.

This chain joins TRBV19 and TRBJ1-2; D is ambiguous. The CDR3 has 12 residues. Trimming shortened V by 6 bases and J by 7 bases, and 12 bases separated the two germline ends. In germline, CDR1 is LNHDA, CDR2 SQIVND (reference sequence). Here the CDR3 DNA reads TGTGCCAGTAGCCTCCAGTATATTGGCTACACCTTC. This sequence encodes CASSLQYIGYTF.

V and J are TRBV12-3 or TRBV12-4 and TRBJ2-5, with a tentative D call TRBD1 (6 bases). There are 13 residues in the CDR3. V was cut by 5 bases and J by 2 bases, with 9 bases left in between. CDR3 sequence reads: CASSPDRQETQYF. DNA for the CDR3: TGTGCCAGCAGTCCCGACAGGCAAGAGACCCAGTACTTC.

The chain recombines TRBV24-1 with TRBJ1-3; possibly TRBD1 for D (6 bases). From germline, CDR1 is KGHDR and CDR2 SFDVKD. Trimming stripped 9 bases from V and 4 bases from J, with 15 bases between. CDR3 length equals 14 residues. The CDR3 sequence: CATREGVEGNTIYF. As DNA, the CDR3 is TGTGCCACCCGGGAGGGGGTCGAGGGAAACACCATATATTTT.

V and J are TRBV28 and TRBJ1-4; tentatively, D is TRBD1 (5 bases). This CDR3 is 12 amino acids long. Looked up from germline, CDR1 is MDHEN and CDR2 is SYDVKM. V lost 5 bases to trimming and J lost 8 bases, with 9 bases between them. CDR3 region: CASSAGMEKLFF. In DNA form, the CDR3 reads TGTGCCAGCAGTGCAGGGATGGAAAAACTGTTTTTT. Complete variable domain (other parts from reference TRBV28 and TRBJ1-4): DVKVTQSSRYLVKRTGEKVFLECVQDMDHENMFWYRQDPGLGLRLIYFSYDVKMKEKGDIPEGYSVSREKKERFSLILESASTNQTSMYLCASSAGMEKLFFGSGTQLSVL.

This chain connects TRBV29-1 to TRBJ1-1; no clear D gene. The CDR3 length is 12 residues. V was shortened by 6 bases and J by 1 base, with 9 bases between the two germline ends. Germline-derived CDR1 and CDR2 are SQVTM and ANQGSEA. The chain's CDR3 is CSVRRENTEAFF. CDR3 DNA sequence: TGCAGCGTCCGTCGGGAGAACACTGAAGCTTTCTTT.

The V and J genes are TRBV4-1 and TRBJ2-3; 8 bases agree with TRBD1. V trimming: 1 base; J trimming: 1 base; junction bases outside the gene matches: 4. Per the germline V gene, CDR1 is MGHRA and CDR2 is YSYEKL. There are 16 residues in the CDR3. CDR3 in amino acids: CASSQGTGSRTDTQYF. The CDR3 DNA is TGCGCCAGCAGCCAAGGGACAGGGAGCCGCACAGATACGCAGTATTTT.

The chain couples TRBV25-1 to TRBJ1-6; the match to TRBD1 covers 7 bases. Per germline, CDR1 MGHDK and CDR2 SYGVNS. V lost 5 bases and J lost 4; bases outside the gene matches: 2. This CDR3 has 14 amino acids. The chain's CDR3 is CASSRDSYNSPLHF. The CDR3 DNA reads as TGTGCCAGCAGTCGGGACAGTTATAATTCACCCCTCCACTTT.

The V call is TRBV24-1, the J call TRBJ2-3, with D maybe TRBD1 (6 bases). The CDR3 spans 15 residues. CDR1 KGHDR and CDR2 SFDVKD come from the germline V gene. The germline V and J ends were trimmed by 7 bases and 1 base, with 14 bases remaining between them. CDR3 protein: CATSLSGERTDTQYF. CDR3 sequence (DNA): TGTGCCACCAGCCTCTCAGGGGAACGCACAGATACGCAGTATTTT.

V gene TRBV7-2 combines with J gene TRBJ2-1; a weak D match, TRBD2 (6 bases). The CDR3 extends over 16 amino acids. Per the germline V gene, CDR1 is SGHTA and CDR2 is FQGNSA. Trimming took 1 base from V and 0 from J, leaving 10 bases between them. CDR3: CASSLVAGFSYNEQFF. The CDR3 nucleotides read TGTGCCAGCAGCTTAGTCGCGGGGTTCTCCTACAATGAGCAGTTCTTC.

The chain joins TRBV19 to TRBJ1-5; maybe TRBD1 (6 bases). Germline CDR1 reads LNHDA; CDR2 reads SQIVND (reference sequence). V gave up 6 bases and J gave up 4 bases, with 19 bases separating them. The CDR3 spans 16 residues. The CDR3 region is CASRVTWGQKNQPQHF. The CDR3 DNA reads TGTGCCAGTAGGGTCACATGGGGGCAGAAGAATCAGCCCCAGCATTTT.

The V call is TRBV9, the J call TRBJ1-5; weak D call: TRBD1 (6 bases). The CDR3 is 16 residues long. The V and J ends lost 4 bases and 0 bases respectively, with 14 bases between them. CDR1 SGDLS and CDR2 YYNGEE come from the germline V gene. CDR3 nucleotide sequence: TGTGCCAGCAGCCGGGAGGGGGGGTATAGCAATCAGCCCCAGCATTTT. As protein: CASSREGGYSNQPQHF.

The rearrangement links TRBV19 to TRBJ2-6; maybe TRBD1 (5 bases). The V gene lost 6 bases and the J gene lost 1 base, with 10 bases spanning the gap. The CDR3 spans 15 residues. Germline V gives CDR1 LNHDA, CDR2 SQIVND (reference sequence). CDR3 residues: CASRPQESGANVLTF. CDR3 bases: TGTGCCAGTAGGCCACAGGAGTCTGGGGCCAACGTCCTGACTTTC.

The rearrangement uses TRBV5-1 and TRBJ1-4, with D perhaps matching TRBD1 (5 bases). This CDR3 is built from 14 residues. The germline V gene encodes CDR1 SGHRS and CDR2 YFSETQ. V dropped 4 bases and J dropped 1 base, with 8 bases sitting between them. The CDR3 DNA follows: TGCGCCAGCAGCGCGGGGGGAACTAATGAAAAACTGTTTTTT. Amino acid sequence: CASSAGGTNEKLFF.

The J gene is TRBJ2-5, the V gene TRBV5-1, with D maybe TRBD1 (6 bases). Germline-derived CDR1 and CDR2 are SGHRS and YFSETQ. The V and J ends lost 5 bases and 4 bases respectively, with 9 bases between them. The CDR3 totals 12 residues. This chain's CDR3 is CASSEGGETQYF. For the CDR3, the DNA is TGCGCCAGCAGTGAAGGGGGAGAGACCCAGTACTTC.

Here the CDR3 DNA reads TGCGCCAGCAGCCAAGAGTTCGGCCAGGGGAAAGGGGCCAAAAACATTCAGTACTTC. It translates to CASSQEFGQGKGAKNIQYF. This chain joins TRBV4-3 and TRBJ2-4, with a weak D call TRBD1 (6 bases). From germline, CDR1 is LGHNA and CDR2 YSLEER. Trimming shortened V by 0 bases and J by 1 base, and 19 bases separated the two germline ends. The CDR3 is 19 residues long.

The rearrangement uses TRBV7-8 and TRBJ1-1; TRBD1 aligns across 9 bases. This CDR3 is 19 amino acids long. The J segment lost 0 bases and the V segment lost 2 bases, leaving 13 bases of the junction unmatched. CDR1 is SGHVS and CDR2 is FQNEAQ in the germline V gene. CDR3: CASSLRGTGKRGMNTEAFF. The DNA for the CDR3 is TGTGCCAGCAGCTTACGAGGGACAGGGAAACGTGGGATGAACACTGAAGCTTTCTTT.

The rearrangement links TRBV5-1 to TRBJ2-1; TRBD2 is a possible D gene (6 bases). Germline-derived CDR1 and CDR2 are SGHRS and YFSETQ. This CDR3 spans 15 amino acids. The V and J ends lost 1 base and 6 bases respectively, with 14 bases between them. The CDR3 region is CASSLSSTGGNEQFF. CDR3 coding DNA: TGCGCCAGCAGCTTGTCTTCAACCGGGGGCAATGAGCAGTTCTTC.

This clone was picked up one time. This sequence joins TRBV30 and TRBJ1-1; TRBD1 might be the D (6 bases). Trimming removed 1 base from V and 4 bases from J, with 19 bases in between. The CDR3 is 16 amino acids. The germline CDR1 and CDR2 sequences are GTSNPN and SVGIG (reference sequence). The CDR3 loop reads CAWSGGRGIHSTEAFF. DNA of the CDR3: TGTGCCTGGAGTGGGGGGCGCGGAATTCATTCCACTGAAGCTTTCTTT.

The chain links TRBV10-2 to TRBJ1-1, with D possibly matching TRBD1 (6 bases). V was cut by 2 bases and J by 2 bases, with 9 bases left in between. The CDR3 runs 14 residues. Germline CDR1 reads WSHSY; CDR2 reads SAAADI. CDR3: CASSERTANTEAFF. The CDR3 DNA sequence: TGCGCCAGCAGTGAGCGGACAGCCAACACTGAAGCTTTCTTT.